There are many counts of the clone carrying this TCR beta chain. This record comes from a study of patients and donors after allogeneic stem cell transplantation. Germline V gene lookup returns CDR1 SGHVS and CDR2 FNYEAQ. The V end was cut by 3 bases, the J end by 4 bases, with 7 bases between. This CDR3 spans 13 amino acids. From the RT-PCR reads, TCRdb called clonotypes with MiXCR, one entry per CDR3 protein. The sample lists tens of thousands of distinct CDR3 sequences; approximately 6.2% were seen once. This rearrangement joins TRBV7-6 to TRBJ1-5; no firm D call. The specimen was blood, either unsorted or a sorted T cell fraction (not recorded which). This receptor was obtained from a human donor who was either an allogeneic HSCT recipient or a stem cell or donor lymphocyte infusion donor (not recorded which). It is not recorded whose cells these are; they may come from a transplant donor. CDR3 sequence: CASSLFRNQPQHF. DNA for the CDR3: TGTGCCAGCAGCTTGTTCCGTAATCAGCCCCAGCATTTT.